This T cell receptor (beta chain) was identified during a study of tumor and adjacent non-tumor tissue in lung cancer. Whole-study context: The patients, around 10 men and roughly 5 women, were about 31 to 85 with stage I to III disease.

No cell sorting was done before RNA was extracted from the tissue. Germline V lookup: CDR1 MNHNS, CDR2 SASEGT. The CDR3 is 14 amino acids. Study results and limitations: Shorter survival was associated with higher TCR diversity in tumors.

The library came from three nested PCR rounds adapted from ARM-PCR protocols. Using its own MiXCR run on the multiplex PCR reads, TCRdb lists one record per CDR3 protein. The data contain 120,000 or so distinct CDR3 sequences, about 66% of them singletons. In regard to this clonotype: Its matching antigen is unknown.

Sequenced sample: lung tumor tissue. This sequence joins TRBV6-1 and TRBJ1-5, with D possibly matching TRBD1 (5 bases). This receptor was taken from a man aged 25 to 40 with non-small cell lung cancer. The CDR3: CANSEQEPNQPQHF. In DNA, the CDR3 is TGTGCTAACAGTGAACAGGAGCCCAATCAGCCCCAGCATTTT.